The 22 T cell receptor beta chains reported below all come from one sample, sequenced in a study of T cell changes during pregnancy in multiple sclerosis (dated by TCRdb to between 2018 and 2021). Library generation was performed with the immunoSEQ multiplex PCR assay. As stored in TCRdb, this immuneACCESS dataset retains in-frame rearrangements with V and J assigned. A fraction of the clones does not appear; measured against another copy, unresolved V genes explain less than half of the discrepancy, and the remainder lacks a known reason. The table for this sample lists tens of thousands of clones; around 93% of them were counted only once. Together, the top ten hold less than 0.2% of the sample. Sequencing used CD4+ T cells from peripheral blood mononuclear cells, obtained after pregnancy. The receptors come from a female donor in good health, enrolled as a control in a pregnancy study.

About this clone: Other nucleotide sequences in the sample specify the same CDR3. The J gene is TRBJ1-6, the V gene TRBV14, with no clear D. Trimming shortened V by 6 bases and J by 6 bases, and 9 bases separated the two germline ends. The germline V gene has CDR1 SGHDN and CDR2 FVKESK. The CDR3 is 13 residues long. CDR3 in amino acids: CASSLTGNSPLHF. As DNA, the CDR3 is TGTGCCAGCAGTCTGACGGGTAATTCACCCCTCCACTTT. The full variable domain, rest sourced from reference TRBV14 and TRBJ1-6, is EAGVTQFPSHSVIEKGQTVTLRCDPISGHDNLYWYRRVMGKEIKFLLHFVKESKQDESGMPNNRFLAERTGGTYSTLKVQPAELEDSGVYFCASSLTGNSPLHFGNGTRLTVT.

This chain uses TRBV10-3 with TRBJ2-5, with TRBD2 matching over 8 bases. Germline V gene sequence: CDR1 ENHRY, CDR2 SYGVKD. The V and J ends lost 2 bases and 1 base, in that order; junction bases with no gene match: 9. The CDR3 runs 17 residues. CDR3 in amino acids: CAISEGALAGLQETQYF. CDR3 DNA sequence: TGTGCCATCAGTGAGGGGGCCCTAGCGGGCCTCCAAGAGACCCAGTACTTC.

V gene TRBV4-1 combines with J gene TRBJ2-7; maybe TRBD2 (5 bases). V was pared by 5 bases and J by 1 base, with 15 bases between. CDR1 MGHRA and CDR2 YSYEKL come from the germline V gene. This CDR3 comprises 15 residues. CDR3 nucleotides: TGCGCCAGCAGCTTCCCAGGAAGAGGGTCCTACGAGCAGTACTTC. Residues: CASSFPGRGSYEQYF.

The J gene is TRBJ2-2, the V gene TRBV5-6, with TRBD2 identical over 10 bases. The CDR3 runs to 16 residues. V lost 4 bases and J lost 4; bases outside the gene matches: 7. Germline loops: CDR1 SGHDT, CDR2 YYEEEE. DNA of the CDR3: TGTGCCAGCAGCAGAGAGCGGGGGGGCGGCACCGGGGAGCTGTTTTTT. Translated, it gives CASSRERGGGTGELFF.

This chain links TRBV18 with TRBJ2-2; tentatively, D is TRBD1 (5 bases). The ends were cut back, 0 bases at V and 6 bases at J, with 11 bases in the middle. Germline V gene data show CDR1 as KGHSH and CDR2 as LQKENI. The CDR3 is 15 amino acids. CDR3 loop: CASSPPGRAAGELFF. CDR3 coding DNA: TGTGCCAGCTCACCACCGGGCAGGGCGGCCGGGGAGCTGTTTTTT. The variable domain in full, with the rest retrieved from reference TRBV18 and TRBJ2-2, is NAGVMQNPRHLVRRRGQEARLRCSPMKGHSHVYWYRQLPEEGLKFMVYLQKENIIDESGMPKERFSAEFPKEGPSILRIQQVVRGDSAAYFCASSPPGRAAGELFFGEGSRLTVL.

This chain links TRBV29-1 with TRBJ2-2; 10 nucleotides line up with TRBD1. This CDR3 has 17 amino acids. After removal of 6 bases from V and 0 bases from J, the junction contained 10 bases not matched to a gene. The germline V gene encodes CDR1 SQVTM and CDR2 ANQGSEA. CDR3 coding DNA: TGCAGCGTAGCCGGGACAGGGGCCCAACCGAACACCGGGGAGCTGTTTTTT. It yields the protein CSVAGTGAQPNTGELFF.

This clone has only one observation. V usage is TRBV7-3 and J usage is TRBJ1-3, with TRBD1 matching 7 bases. This CDR3 comprises 15 residues. Losses at the gene ends were 5 bases for V and 4 bases for J; bases not matched to a gene: 8. CDR1 and CDR2 (germline): SGHTA, FQGTGA. CDR3 in DNA: TGTGCCAGCAGCCTCCAAGGGGGCGCCGGAAACACCATATATTTT. This translates into CASSLQGGAGNTIYF. The full variable domain, completed using reference TRBV7-3 and TRBJ1-3, is GAGVSQTPSNKVTEKGKYVELRCDPISGHTALYWYRQSLGQGPEFLIYFQGTGAADDSGLPNDRFFAVRPEGSVSTLKIQRTERGDSAVYLCASSLQGGAGNTIYFGEGSWLTVV.

Points on this clone: A read error may produce the germline difference seen at one junction end. The chain has TRBV19 and TRBJ1-1; 9 bases agree with TRBD1. Germline-derived CDR1 and CDR2 are LNHDA and SQIVND (reference sequence). The CDR3 consists of 12 residues. The CDR3 bases are TGTGCCAGTAGTATGCTTACGGGACAGGGTGTCTTT. Translated: CASSMLTGQGVF.

V gene TRBV7-2 combines with J gene TRBJ1-1; a weak D match, TRBD1 (5 bases). This CDR3 is 14 amino acids long. Germline lookup yields CDR1 SGHTA and CDR2 FQGNSA. Trimming took 2 bases from V and 1 from J, leaving 8 bases between them. CDR3: CASSLQGGNTEAFF. CDR3 nucleotides: TGTGCCAGCAGCTTACAGGGAGGGAACACTGAAGCTTTCTTT. The full variable domain, rest sourced from reference TRBV7-2 and TRBJ1-1, is GAGVSQSPSNKVTEKGKDVELRCDPISGHTALYWYRQSLGQGLEFLIYFQGNSAPDKSGLPSDRFSAERTGGSVSTLTIQRTQQEDSAVYLCASSLQGGNTEAFFGQGTRLTVV.

The gene calls are TRBV5-1 and TRBJ2-1, with D tentatively TRBD2 (6 bases). The V gene lost 2 bases and the J gene lost 4 bases, with 13 bases spanning the gap. There are 15 residues in the CDR3. CDR1 and CDR2 (germline): SGHRS, YFSETQ. The CDR3: CASSFRVAAYNEQFF. CDR3 coding DNA: TGCGCCAGCAGCTTCCGGGTAGCGGCTTACAATGAGCAGTTCTTC.

Only one count was recorded for this clone. The chain links TRBV4-3 to TRBJ1-2; D call uncertain. V gave up 0 bases and J gave up 7 bases, with 12 bases separating them. The CDR3 runs to 14 residues. CDR1 and CDR2 (germline): LGHNA, YSLEER. The CDR3, as DNA: TGCGCCAGCAGCCAAGAATCAGGTCGTCCTGGCTACACCTTC. Encoded protein: CASSQESGRPGYTF.

The V gene is TRBV5-4, the J gene TRBJ2-3, with D hard to call. This CDR3 contains 13 residues. Trimming stripped 4 bases from V and 1 base from J, with 7 bases between. In germline, CDR1 is SGHNT, CDR2 YYREEE (reference sequence). This chain's CDR3 is CASSVPGTDTQYF. As DNA, the CDR3 is TGTGCCAGCAGCGTACCGGGCACAGATACGCAGTATTTT.

The chain carries TRBV7-2 and TRBJ1-3, with D unclear. V was clipped by 7 bases and J by 0 bases, with 10 bases between them. Germline V gives CDR1 SGHTA, CDR2 FQGNSA. The CDR3 spans 14 residues. The CDR3 loop reads CASTLGVSGNTIYF. The CDR3 coding sequence is TGTGCCAGCACCCTGGGAGTCTCTGGAAACACCATATATTTT.

The chain carries TRBV27 and TRBJ1-5; TRBD1 aligns across 7 bases. V gave up 3 bases and J gave up 2 bases; unmatched junction bases: 1. This CDR3 region has 14 residues. Germline CDR1 and CDR2: MNHEY and SMNVEV (reference sequence). CDR3 sequence reads: CASSLGTGNQPQHF. The CDR3 bases are TGTGCCAGCAGTTTGGGGACAGGCAATCAGCCCCAGCATTTT.

The rearrangement links TRBV5-1 to TRBJ1-1; D perhaps matches TRBD1 (5 bases). The CDR3 has 15 residues. The V end lost 0 bases, the J end lost 6 bases, and 15 bases lay between the germline ends. CDR1 and CDR2 (germline): SGHRS, YFSETQ. This CDR3 reads CASSLDPQGNAEAFF. The CDR3 DNA sequence: TGCGCCAGCAGCTTGGACCCCCAGGGTAACGCTGAAGCTTTCTTT.

The chain couples TRBV28 to TRBJ2-1, with TRBD1 matching 10 bases. With V trimmed by 5 bases and J by 4 bases, 8 bases remained unmatched. CDR3 length: 16 amino acids. CDR1 is MDHEN, CDR2 SYDVKM, per germline. The CDR3 is CASSHLGQGGYNEQFF. DNA of the CDR3: TGTGCCAGCAGTCACCTAGGACAGGGGGGGTACAATGAGCAGTTCTTC.

V is TRBV7-9 and J is TRBJ1-5, with 7 bases matching TRBD1. The trim removed 5 bases at V and 6 bases at J, leaving 10 bases unmatched. The CDR3 has 15 amino acids. Germline CDR1 and CDR2: SEHNR and FQNEAQ (reference sequence). This CDR3 reads CASSPAGRGSQPQHF. The CDR3 coding sequence is TGTGCCAGCAGCCCCGCCGGCAGGGGGTCTCAGCCCCAGCATTTT.

The chain joins TRBV19 to TRBJ2-7; 8 nucleotides line up with TRBD1. The germline V gene encodes CDR1 LNHDA and CDR2 SQIVND (reference sequence). V lost 3 bases, J lost 4 bases, and 8 bases stayed unmatched. This CDR3 has 15 amino acids. The CDR3 DNA follows: TGTGCCAGTAGTATCGACCCAGGGGGCACGTACGAGCAGTACTTC. It specifies CASSIDPGGTYEQYF.

The rearrangement joins TRBV18 to TRBJ2-5, with D possibly matching TRBD1 (6 bases). The CDR3 runs to 14 residues. The V gene lost 6 bases and the J gene lost 4 bases, with 15 bases spanning the gap. The germline CDR1 and CDR2 sequences are KGHSH and LQKENI. CDR3 protein: CASSADRGGETQYF. CDR3 in DNA: TGTGCCAGCTCGGCGGACAGAGGGGGAGAGACCCAGTACTTC. The variable domain in full, with the rest retrieved from reference TRBV18 and TRBJ2-5, is NAGVMQNPRHLVRRRGQEARLRCSPMKGHSHVYWYRQLPEEGLKFMVYLQKENIIDESGMPKERFSAEFPKEGPSILRIQQVVRGDSAAYFCASSADRGGETQYFGPGTRLLVL.

The J gene is TRBJ2-1, the V gene TRBV9; 7 nucleotides align to TRBD2. CDR3 size: 15 residues. V gave up 2 bases and J gave up 7 bases; unmatched junction bases: 9. Germline CDR1 SGDLS, CDR2 YYNGEE. DNA for the CDR3: TGTGCCAGCAGCGTCCAAGCGGGGAGTATTAATGAGCAGTTCTTC. Translated, it gives CASSVQAGSINEQFF.

This rearrangement joins TRBV18 to TRBJ2-5; no clear D. The CDR3 has 13 amino acids. Germline V CDR1 and CDR2: KGHSH, LQKENI. Trimming removed 6 bases at V and 5 bases at J, with 13 bases between. The chain's CDR3 is CASSPDEEETQYF. CDR3 sequence (DNA): TGTGCCAGCTCGCCCGACGAGGAGGAGACCCAGTACTTC. The variable domain in full, completed from reference TRBV18 and TRBJ2-5, reads NAGVMQNPRHLVRRRGQEARLRCSPMKGHSHVYWYRQLPEEGLKFMVYLQKENIIDESGMPKERFSAEFPKEGPSILRIQQVVRGDSAAYFCASSPDEEETQYFGPGTRLLVL.

This chain links TRBV7-3 with TRBJ2-2, with a possible D match to TRBD2 (7 bases). V dropped 4 bases and J dropped 4 bases, with 13 bases sitting between them. CDR1 is SGHTA, CDR2 FQGTGA, per germline. This CDR3 contains 15 residues. CDR3 amino acids: CASSYRGGGTGELFF. DNA of the CDR3: TGTGCCAGCAGCTATAGGGGGGGTGGCACCGGGGAGCTGTTTTTT.